This TCR beta chain is drawn from a study of OX40 agonist ivuxolimab in advanced cancers. Describing the broader study: Ivuxolimab, which targeted the costimulatory receptor OX40 (CD134), was an agonistic, fully human IgG2 monoclonal antibody. Of the 50 to 55 dose-escalation patients, hepatocellular carcinoma was present in approximately 20, melanoma in roughly 15, renal cell carcinoma in 9 and head and neck cancer in 9. The dose-escalation cohort was roughly 80% male with a mean age of approximately 60 years, ranging from 23 to 79. Three dose-escalation patients achieved partial responses, one with hepatocellular carcinoma and two with cutaneous melanoma. Patients were allowed to have had prior anti-PD-1, anti-PD-L1 or anti-CTLA-4 therapy, and approximately 37% of the dose-escalation patients had been treated with checkpoint inhibitors. Intravenous ivuxolimab was administered to patients every 2 weeks at six dose levels: 0.01, 0.1, 0.3, 1.5, 3 and 10 mg/kg. The purpose of peripheral TCRbeta sequencing was to test whether ivuxolimab changed TCR sequence diversity and led to clonal T-cell expansion. The paper covers the monotherapy dose-escalation part of the phase I ivuxolimab trial, which included N of about 50 patients. The full study reports these points: After ivuxolimab, more expanded clones were found on average in CD8+ T cells than in CD4+ T cells. At doses from 0.1 to 3.0 mg/kg, clonal expansion was seen in both CD4+ and CD8+ blood T cells between baseline and week 6. Which antigens the clonally expanded peripheral T cells were specific for was not determined. Partial responders in the 0.1-3.0 mg/kg groups had among the lowest normalized peripheral clonal expansion, especially among CD8+ T cells. Low levels of normalized T-cell clonal expansion were also seen in some patients who did not respond.

Patients with a history of autoimmune disease or receiving systemic immunosuppression were excluded from the trial. Peripheral blood for TCR sequencing was collected from all dose cohorts at baseline, on cycle 4 day 1, and on cycle 7 day 1. Samples were obtained from an open-label, multicenter, first-in-human phase I dose-escalation trial of ivuxolimab. Adults with locally advanced or metastatic melanoma, renal cell, hepatocellular, or head and neck squamous cell carcinoma were enrolled in the trial. Before TCR sequencing, CD4+ T cells and CD8+ T cells were sorted from peripheral blood as separate populations. Genomic DNA was isolated from the sorted cells so that the TCRbeta CDR3 region could be sequenced. The immunoSEQ Assay was used for sequencing of TCRbeta CDR3 regions. What TCRdb holds here is the immuneACCESS table cut down to in-frame rearrangements. Part of the clones is not present; checked against another copy, under half of the missing clones reflect an unresolved V gene, and the others are unexplained. The sample includes about 62,000 clones, with just under 85% observed a single time. The biggest ten clones account for 3% to 4% of the sample.

Turning to this clone: The specificity of this receptor is unknown. Base qualities are missing; no much larger clone stands one base away.

Taken from cysteine to phenylalanine, the CDR3 has 14 residues. Of the read, only the CDR3 DNA is kept; its 42 bases are in frame from base 1. Cut back by 3 bases and 4 bases, the V and J ends lie 10 bases apart. Looking up the germline V gene yields CDR1 MDHEN and CDR2 SYDVKM. The clonotype was recovered from an adult with an advanced solid tumor such as melanoma, head and neck, liver or kidney cancer. The sequencing used CD4+ or CD8+ T cells sorted from blood, collected in a trial of the OX40 agonist ivuxolimab. The chain couples TRBV28 to TRBJ1-5, with the D gene too uncertain to name. The CDR3 amino acid sequence is: CASSFRQRNQPQHF. The nucleotide sequence is TGTGCCAGCAGTTTCCGCCAACGGAATCAGCCCCAGCATTTT.